This TCR beta chain was identified during a study of cytomegalovirus exposure and HLA in healthy donors. V was cut by 3 bases and J by 1 base, with 22 bases left in between. Germline V CDR1 and CDR2: SGHDN, FVKESK. This CDR3 comprises 20 residues. PCR amplification relied on 60 Vbeta primers (plus 13 Jbeta primers). As handled by the study authors: Later work found 80 million to 85 million unique TCR beta chains, with roughly 11 million shared. The assay was immunoSEQ multiplex PCR, and TCRdb's table has in-frame clones only and misses some. V and J calls and clone size come straight from that table; D and trimming were deduced from the DNA. This table has fewer than 140,000 clones, about 76% appearing once. Study results and limitations: A later analysis associated 16,000 or so TCR beta sequences with HLA alleles at a 0.05 false discovery rate. Trimming of TCR beta V- and J-genes showed a link, identified in a later analysis, to a missense DCLRE1C variant. Certain sequence variants were highly shared and formed a cluster, and this cluster was likely a sequencing artifact.

As to this clone: Its cognate antigen is unknown.

This sequence originates from a woman aged 45-60 years in good health and CMV-seropositive. Sequenced input: PBMCs. The rearrangement links TRBV14 to TRBJ2-6; D might be TRBD1 (5 bases). The CDR3 nucleotides read TGTGCCAGCAGCCAGGCCGTAAGGGGTAAAGCCCTATCTGGGGCCAACGTCCTGACTTTC. This sequence encodes CASSQAVRGKALSGANVLTF. Filled out from reference TRBV14 and TRBJ2-6, the complete variable domain reads EAGVTQFPSHSVIEKGQTVTLRCDPISGHDNLYWYRRVMGKEIKFLLHFVKESKQDESGMPNNRFLAERTGGTYSTLKVQPAELEDSGVYFCASSQAVRGKALSGANVLTFGAGSRLTVL.